This record concerns one T cell receptor (beta chain) sequence. This receptor's antigen is unknown. Per-base qualities were not stored, and no clone one base away is much larger. The treatment or condition label, read with the paper, signifies: allogeneic hematopoietic cell transplantation with graft depleted of TCRalphabeta T cells and CD19 B cells. TCRalphabeta/CD19-depleted allogeneic hematopoietic cell grafts were given to the transplant recipients, all of whom were children. Library preparation used PCR. The instrument given in TCRdb is Illumina HiSeq 2500. Molecular barcoding was employed in the preparation of TCR libraries, with unique molecular identifiers being used to normalize TCRbeta repertoire quantification. TCRdb ran its own pipeline on the public reads, namely fastp trimming at Q25 and MiXCR clone calling, and kept in-frame beta chains. Records with the same CDR3 protein are collapsed into one entry carrying the most frequent genes and DNA. Present in this sample are hundreds of thousands of distinct CDR3 sequences, 15% to 20% of which were seen just once. The top ten clones comprise under 30% of the sample.

This sample is part of a study of T-cell reconstitution after alpha-beta-depleted transplantation in children (dated by TCRdb to the mid-2010s). Regarding the study in general: The study quantitatively tracked T-cell immune reconstitution after TCRalphabeta/CD19-depleted allogeneic hematopoietic cell transplantation in children using TCR repertoire profiling. Broad study findings and their caveats: In some patients, the high TCRbeta diversity seen at day 60 was put down to recipient T cells and intrathymic progenitors that had survived conditioning. Hyperexpanded clone frequencies declined over subsequent months; after one year, T-cell counts and TCRbeta diversity were mostly attributed to newly produced T cells. The apparently early alphabetaT-cell count recovery about two months after transplant was reportedly dependent on only several hundred rapidly expanded clones derived from non-depleted graft cells.

V sheds 6 bases and J sheds 0 bases, leaving 12 bases between their ends. Measured from the cysteine to the phenylalanine, the CDR3 is 15 residues long. The retained sequence is limited to the CDR3, 45 bases, with the frame set at the first base. Sequenced material: PBMCs, mostly from graft donor cells, taken 360 days after TCRalphabeta/CD19-depleted stem cell transplant. The chain is encoded by TRBV12-3 or TRBV12-4 joined to TRBJ2-1; the D gene is possibly TRBD1 or TRBD2, with 5 bases matching each. The sequence derives from a boy less than two years old who had a stem cell transplant for Wiskott-Aldrich syndrome, so the T cells may come from the graft donor. The CDR3 reads as follows: CASRIGTSSYNEQFF. The DNA is TGTGCCAGCAGGATCGGGACGAGCTCCTACAATGAGCAGTTCTTC.